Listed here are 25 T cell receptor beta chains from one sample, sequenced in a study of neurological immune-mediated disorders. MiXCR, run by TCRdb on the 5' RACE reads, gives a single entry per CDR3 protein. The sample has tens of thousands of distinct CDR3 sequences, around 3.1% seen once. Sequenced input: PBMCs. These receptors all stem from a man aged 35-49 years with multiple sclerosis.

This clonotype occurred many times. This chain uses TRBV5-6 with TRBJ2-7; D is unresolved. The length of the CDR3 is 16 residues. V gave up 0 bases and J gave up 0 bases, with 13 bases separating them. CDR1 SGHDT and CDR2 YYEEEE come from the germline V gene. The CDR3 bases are TGTGCCAGCAGCTTGGTCGACACACGCCGCTCCTACGAGCAGTACTTC. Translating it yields CASSLVDTRRSYEQYF.

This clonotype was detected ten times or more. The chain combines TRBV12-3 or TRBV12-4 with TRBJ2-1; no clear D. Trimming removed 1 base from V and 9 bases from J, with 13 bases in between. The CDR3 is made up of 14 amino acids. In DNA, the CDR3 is TGTGCCAGCAGTTTAGTCGTCGAATTCGGTGAGCAGTTCTTC. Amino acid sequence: CASSLVVEFGEQFF.

The CDR3 region has the DNA TGTGCCAGCAGGGAGGGACAGGGGCGTTTCAATGAGCAGTTCTTC. Its protein is CASREGQGRFNEQFF. The gene calls are TRBV28 and TRBJ2-1; 10 bases are a match to TRBD1. The germline gives CDR1 MDHEN, CDR2 SYDVKM. This CDR3 is 15 amino acids long. Losses at the gene ends were 6 bases for V and 6 bases for J; bases not matched to a gene: 8.

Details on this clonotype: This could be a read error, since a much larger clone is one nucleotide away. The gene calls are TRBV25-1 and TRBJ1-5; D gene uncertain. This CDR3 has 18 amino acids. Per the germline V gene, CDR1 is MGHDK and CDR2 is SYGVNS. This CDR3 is CASSPVIPERESNQPQNF. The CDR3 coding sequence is TGTGCCAGCAGTCCCGTTATCCCAGAGAGGGAAAGCAATCAGCCCCAGAATTTT.

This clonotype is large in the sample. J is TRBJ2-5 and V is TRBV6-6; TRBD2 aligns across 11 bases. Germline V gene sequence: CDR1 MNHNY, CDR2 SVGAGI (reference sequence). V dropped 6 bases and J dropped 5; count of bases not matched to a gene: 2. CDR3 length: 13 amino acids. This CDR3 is CASSPSGGETQYF. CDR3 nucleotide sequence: TGTGCCAGCAGCCCTAGCGGGGGGGAGACCCAGTACTTC.

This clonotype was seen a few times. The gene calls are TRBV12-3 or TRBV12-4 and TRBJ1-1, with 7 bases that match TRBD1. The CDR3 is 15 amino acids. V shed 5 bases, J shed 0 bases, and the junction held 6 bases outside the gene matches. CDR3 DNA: TGTGCCAGCAGTCAGGGACAGATCTTGAACACTGAAGCTTTCTTT. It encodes CASSQGQILNTEAFF.

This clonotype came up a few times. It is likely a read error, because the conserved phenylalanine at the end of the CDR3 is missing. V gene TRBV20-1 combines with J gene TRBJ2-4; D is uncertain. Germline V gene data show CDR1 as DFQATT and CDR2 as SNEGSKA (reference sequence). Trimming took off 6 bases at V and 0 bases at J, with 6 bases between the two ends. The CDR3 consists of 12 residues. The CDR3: CSADLAKNIQYN. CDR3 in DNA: TGCAGTGCAGATCTAGCCAAAAACATTCAGTACAAC.

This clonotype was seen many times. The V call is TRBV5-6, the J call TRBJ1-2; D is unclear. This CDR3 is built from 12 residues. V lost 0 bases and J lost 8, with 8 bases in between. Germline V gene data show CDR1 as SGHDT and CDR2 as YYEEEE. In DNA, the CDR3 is TGTGCCAGCAGCTTGGGTGGGAACGGCTACACCTTC. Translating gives CASSLGGNGYTF.

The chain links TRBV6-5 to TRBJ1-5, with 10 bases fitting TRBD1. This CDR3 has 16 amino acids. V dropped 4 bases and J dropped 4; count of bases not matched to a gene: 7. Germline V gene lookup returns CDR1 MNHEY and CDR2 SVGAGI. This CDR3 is CASSLSSGQGNQPQHF. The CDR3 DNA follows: TGTGCCAGCAGTTTATCGTCGGGACAGGGGAATCAGCCCCAGCATTTT.

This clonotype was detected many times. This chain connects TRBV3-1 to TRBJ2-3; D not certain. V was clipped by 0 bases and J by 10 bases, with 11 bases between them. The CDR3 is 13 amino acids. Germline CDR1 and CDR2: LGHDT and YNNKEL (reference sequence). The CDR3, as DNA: TGTGCCAGCAGCCAAGATTCGATAAGTCCGCAGTATTTT. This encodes CASSQDSISPQYF.

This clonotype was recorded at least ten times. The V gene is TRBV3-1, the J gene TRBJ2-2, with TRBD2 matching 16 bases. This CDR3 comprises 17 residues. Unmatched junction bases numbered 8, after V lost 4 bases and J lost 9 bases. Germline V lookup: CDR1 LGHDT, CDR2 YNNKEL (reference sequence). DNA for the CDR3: TGTGCCAGCAGCCCCTACGGGACTAGCGGGGGGGCCCGGGAGCTGTTTTTT. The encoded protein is CASSPYGTSGGARELFF. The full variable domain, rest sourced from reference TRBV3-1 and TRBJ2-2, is DTAVSQTPKYLVTQMGNDKSIKCEQNLGHDTMYWYKQDSKKFLKIMFSYNNKELIINETVPNRFSPKSPDKAHLNLHINSLELGDSAVYFCASSPYGTSGGARELFFGEGSRLTVL.

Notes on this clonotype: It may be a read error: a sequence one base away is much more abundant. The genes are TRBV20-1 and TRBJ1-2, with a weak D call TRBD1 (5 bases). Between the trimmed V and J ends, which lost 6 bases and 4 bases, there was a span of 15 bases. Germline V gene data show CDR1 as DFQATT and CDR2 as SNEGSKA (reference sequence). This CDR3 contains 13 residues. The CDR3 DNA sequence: TGCAGTGCCCCGGACACGACATCCTATGGCTACACCTTC. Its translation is CSAPDTTSYGYTF.

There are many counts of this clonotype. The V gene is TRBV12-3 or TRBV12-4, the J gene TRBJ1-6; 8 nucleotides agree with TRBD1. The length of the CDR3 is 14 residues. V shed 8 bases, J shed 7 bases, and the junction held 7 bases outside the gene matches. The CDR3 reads CASFRWDRNSPLHF. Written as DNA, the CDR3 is TGTGCCAGCTTTAGGTGGGACAGGAATTCACCCCTCCACTTT.

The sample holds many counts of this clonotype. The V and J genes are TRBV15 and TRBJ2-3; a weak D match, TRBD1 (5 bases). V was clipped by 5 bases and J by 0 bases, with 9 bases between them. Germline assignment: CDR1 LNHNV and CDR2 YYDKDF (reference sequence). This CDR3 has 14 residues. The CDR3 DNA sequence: TGTGCCACCAGCGCAGGGCCAAGCACAGATACGCAGTATTTT. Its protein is CATSAGPSTDTQYF.

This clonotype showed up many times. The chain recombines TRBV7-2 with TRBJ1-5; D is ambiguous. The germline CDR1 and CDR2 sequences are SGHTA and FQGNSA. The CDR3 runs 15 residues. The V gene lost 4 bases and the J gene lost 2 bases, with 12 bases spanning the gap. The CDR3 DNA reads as TGTGCCAGCAGCTACACCCTTGGGGGCAATCAGCCCCAGCATTTT. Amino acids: CASSYTLGGNQPQHF.

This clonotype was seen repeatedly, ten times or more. The CDR3 reads CASSLEGQGTEAFF. CDR3 DNA: TGTGCCAGCAGCTTGGAGGGACAGGGTACTGAAGCTTTCTTT. This chain uses TRBV5-5 with TRBJ1-1; 9 nucleotides align to TRBD1. The ends lost 0 bases at V and 5 bases at J; junction bases unmatched: 2. This CDR3 has 14 residues. Germline CDR1 and CDR2: SGHKS and YYEKEE (reference sequence).

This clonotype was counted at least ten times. The CDR3 nucleotides are TGCGCCAGCAGCCAAGTGGCGGGACAGGGGGCACCCTACGAGCAGTACTTC. Its protein product is CASSQVAGQGAPYEQYF. The chain joins TRBV4-1 to TRBJ2-7; TRBD1 matches at 12 bases. Germline loops: CDR1 MGHRA, CDR2 YSYEKL. CDR3 length equals 17 residues. The ends lost 1 base at V and 2 bases at J; junction bases unmatched: 6.

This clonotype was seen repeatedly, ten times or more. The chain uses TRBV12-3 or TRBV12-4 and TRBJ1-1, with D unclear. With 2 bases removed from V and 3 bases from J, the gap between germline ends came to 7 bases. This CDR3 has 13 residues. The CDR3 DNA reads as TGTGCCAGCAGTTTATCCGGGGACACTGAAGCTTTCTTT. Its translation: CASSLSGDTEAFF.

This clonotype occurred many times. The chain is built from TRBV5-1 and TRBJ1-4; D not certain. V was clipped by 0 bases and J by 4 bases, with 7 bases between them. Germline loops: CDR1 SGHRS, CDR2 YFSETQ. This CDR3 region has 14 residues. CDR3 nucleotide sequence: TGCGCCAGCAGCTTGGGCGGAAGTAATGAAAAACTGTTTTTT. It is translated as CASSLGGSNEKLFF.

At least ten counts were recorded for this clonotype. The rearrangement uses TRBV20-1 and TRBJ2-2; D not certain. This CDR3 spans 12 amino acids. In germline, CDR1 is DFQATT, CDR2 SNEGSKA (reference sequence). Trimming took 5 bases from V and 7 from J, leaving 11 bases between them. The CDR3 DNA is TGCAGTGCTGGGTCCCCGGACGGGGAGCTGTTTTTT. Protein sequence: CSAGSPDGELFF.

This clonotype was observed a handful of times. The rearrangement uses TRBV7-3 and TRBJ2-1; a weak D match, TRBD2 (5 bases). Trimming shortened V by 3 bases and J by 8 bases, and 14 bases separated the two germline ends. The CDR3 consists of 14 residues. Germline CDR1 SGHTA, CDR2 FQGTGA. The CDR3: CASSLSGSVDEQFF. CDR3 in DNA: TGTGCCAGCAGCTTGTCTGGTAGCGTTGATGAGCAGTTCTTC.

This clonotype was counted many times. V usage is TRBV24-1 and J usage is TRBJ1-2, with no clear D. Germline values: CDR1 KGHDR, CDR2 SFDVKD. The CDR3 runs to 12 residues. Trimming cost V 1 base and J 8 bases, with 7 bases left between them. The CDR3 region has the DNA TGTGCCACCAGTGATTTCGGAACCGGCTACACCTTC. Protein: CATSDFGTGYTF.

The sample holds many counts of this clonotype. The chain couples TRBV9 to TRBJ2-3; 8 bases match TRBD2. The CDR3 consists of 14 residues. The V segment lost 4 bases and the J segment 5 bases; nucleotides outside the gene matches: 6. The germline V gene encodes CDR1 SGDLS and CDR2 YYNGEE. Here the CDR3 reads CASSLAGVRDTQYF. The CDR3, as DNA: TGTGCCAGCAGCCTAGCGGGCGTTAGAGATACGCAGTATTTT.

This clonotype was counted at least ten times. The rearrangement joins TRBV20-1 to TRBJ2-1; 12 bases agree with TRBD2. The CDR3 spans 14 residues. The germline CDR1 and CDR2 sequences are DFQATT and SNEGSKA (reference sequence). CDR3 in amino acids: CSGTSGLLHNEQFF. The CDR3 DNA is TGCAGCGGGACTAGCGGGCTTCTTCACAATGAGCAGTTCTTC.

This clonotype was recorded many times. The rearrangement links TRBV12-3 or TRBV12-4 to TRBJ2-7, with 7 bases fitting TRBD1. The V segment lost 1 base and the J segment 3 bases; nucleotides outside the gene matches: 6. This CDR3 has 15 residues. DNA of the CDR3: TGTGCCAGCAGTTTAGGACCGGGACAGTTCTACGAGCAGTACTTC. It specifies CASSLGPGQFYEQYF.